Presented here are 9 T cell receptor beta chains from one specimen sequenced in a study of T cells after yellow fever vaccination. One entry per CDR3 protein, called by TCRdb with MiXCR from the 5' RACE reads. This sample yields approximately 600,000 distinct CDR3 sequences, of which roughly an eighth are seen a single time; under 15% belongs to the top ten. Sample: PBMCs, taken on the day of the yellow fever booster vaccination. The receptors originated from a man younger than 40 who received the YFV17D yellow fever vaccine.

The V and J genes are TRBV6-5 and TRBJ1-1; D remains ambiguous. The CDR3 spans 14 residues. CDR1 and CDR2 from the germline V gene are MNHEY and SVGAGI. V lost 2 bases and J lost 0, with 7 bases in between. CDR3 residues: CASSYRRVNTEAFF. The CDR3 nucleotides are TGTGCCAGCAGTTACCGAAGGGTGAACACTGAAGCTTTCTTT.

This clonotype was detected many times. The chain employs TRBV28 and TRBJ1-1, with D maybe TRBD1 (6 bases). V shed 7 bases and J shed 1 base, with 16 bases lying between them. The CDR3 extends over 15 amino acids. CDR1 is MDHEN, CDR2 SYDVKM, per germline. The CDR3, as DNA: TGTGCCAGCACCGTGGGGGCGCAGGGGAACACTGAAGCTTTCTTT. The encoded protein is CASTVGAQGNTEAFF. Variable domain in full (rest from reference TRBV28 and TRBJ1-1): DVKVTQSSRYLVKRTGEKVFLECVQDMDHENMFWYRQDPGLGLRLIYFSYDVKMKEKGDIPEGYSVSREKKERFSLILESASTNQTSMYLCASTVGAQGNTEAFFGQGTRLTVV.

The chain is built from TRBV4-2 and TRBJ2-7; D may be TRBD1 or TRBD2 (5 bases each). Trimming stripped 1 base from V and 3 bases from J, with 13 bases between. The CDR3 is 15 residues long. The germline gives CDR1 LGHNA, CDR2 YNFKEQ. The CDR3 reads CASSQGSMRGYEQYF. As DNA, the CDR3 is TGTGCCAGCAGCCAAGGTTCTATGAGGGGCTACGAGCAGTACTTC.

This clonotype was counted at least ten times. This rearrangement joins TRBV15 to TRBJ2-1; tentative D call: TRBD2 (5 bases). Germline V gives CDR1 LNHNV, CDR2 YYDKDF (reference sequence). CDR3 length equals 15 residues. V was clipped by 2 bases and J by 7 bases, with 15 bases between them. The CDR3 here is CATSRKRKEGNEQFF. The CDR3 bases are TGTGCCACCAGCAGAAAGAGAAAAGAGGGAAATGAGCAGTTCTTC.

This clonotype has more than one count but fewer than ten. The chain employs TRBV9 and TRBJ2-1; D is possibly TRBD1 (6 bases). The CDR3 is made up of 15 amino acids. The ends were cut back, 0 bases at V and 4 bases at J, with 11 bases in the middle. Germline assignment: CDR1 SGDLS and CDR2 YYNGEE. Written as DNA, the CDR3 is TGTGCCAGCAGCGTAGGACAGGAGCTATACAATGAGCAGTTCTTC. This encodes CASSVGQELYNEQFF.

The sample holds many counts of this clonotype. This rearrangement joins TRBV28 to TRBJ2-7, with TRBD1 matching over 7 bases. Per the germline V gene, CDR1 is MDHEN and CDR2 is SYDVKM. The CDR3 loop spans 13 amino acids. Losses at the gene ends were 8 bases for V and 1 base for J; bases not matched to a gene: 5. The CDR3 sequence: CASAPGQSYEQYF. CDR3 DNA: TGTGCCAGCGCCCCGGGACAGTCCTACGAGCAGTACTTC.

This clonotype was found many times. This chain uses TRBV20-1 with TRBJ2-7; 11 bases fit TRBD2. The CDR3 has 14 residues. Germline lookup yields CDR1 DFQATT and CDR2 SNEGSKA (reference sequence). J gave up 3 bases and V 3 bases, and 4 bases lay outside the gene matches. The CDR3: CSARGTSGNYEQYF. In nucleotides, the CDR3 is TGCAGTGCTAGGGGGACTAGCGGTAACTACGAGCAGTACTTC.

This clonotype was recorded at least ten times. The CDR3 nucleotides read TGTGCCAGCAGCTCCAAGACTAGCGGAAATGAGCAGTTCTTC. Its translation: CASSSKTSGNEQFF. The rearrangement links TRBV5-4 to TRBJ2-1; 9 bases are a match to TRBD2. With 3 bases clipped from V and 7 bases from J, the junction kept 5 bases outside the gene matches. The CDR3 is made up of 14 amino acids. Per the germline V gene, CDR1 is SGHNT and CDR2 is YYREEE (reference sequence).

V gene TRBV20-1 combines with J gene TRBJ1-6; D gene unclear. V gave up 4 bases and J gave up 11 bases, with 18 bases separating them. The CDR3 loop spans 14 amino acids. Germline CDR1 reads DFQATT; CDR2 reads SNEGSKA (reference sequence). The CDR3 DNA reads as TGCAGTGCTATCCCGGGCCCAGTCGGGGCACCCCTCCACTTT. This encodes CSAIPGPVGAPLHF.